What follows is one T cell receptor beta chain and its context. V was pared by 8 bases and J by 6 bases, with 11 bases between. Germline values: CDR1 MNHEY, CDR2 SVGAGI. The CDR3 consists of 13 residues. The record originates from a study of Ad26.COV2.S vaccination and SARS-CoV-2 variants. For the study at large: Donor got 5x10^10 or 1x10^11 viral particles of Ad26.COV2.S.

The treatment is: roughly 19 received Ad26.COV2.S at low or high dose, single or two shots; 5 received placebo; per-sample allocation not given. Collection of samples fell on day 63 after the first vaccine or placebo injection. TCRdb's copy holds only in-frame clones and misses some; the assay was immunoSEQ multiplex PCR. The profile shows 300,000 to 350,000 clones, about 85% of them singletons. The genes are TRBV6-5 and TRBJ1-6; D might be TRBD1 (5 bases). The TCR sequence derives from a person aged 18-65 years who received the Ad26.COV2.S COVID-19 vaccine or a placebo. Specimen: peripheral blood, collected in a trial of Ad26.COV2.S vaccine versus placebo. The CDR3, as DNA: TGTGCCAGCGCCGGGACGGCTAATTCACCCCTCCACTTT. As protein: CASAGTANSPLHF.